The 16 T cell receptor beta chains reported below all come from one sample, sequenced in a study of regulatory T cells in long-lasting Graves disease. The authors built TCR beta libraries using iRepertoire HTBI primers and Arm-PCR of CDR3 regions. Each CDR3 protein is one row after TCRdb ran MiXCR on the multiplex PCR reads. The data hold a few hundred thousand distinct CDR3 sequences, with 10% to 15% observed a single time. The time point was: newly diagnosed GD, antithyroid drugs for less than 3 months. With RNA extracted from PBMCs as input, the TCR library was made. These data were likewise used in another study, on T cells in Graves' hyperthyroidism and ophthalmopathy.

The material was peripheral blood mononuclear cells (PBMCs), obtained at new diagnosis, from a patient treated with antithyroid drugs. The source is a young woman with Graves disease.

There are many counts of this clonotype. The chain is built from TRBV15 and TRBJ2-7; 10 bases match TRBD1. J was trimmed by 3 bases and V by 0 bases; bases with no gene match: 5. This CDR3 is built from 16 residues. Germline CDR1 reads LNHNV; CDR2 reads YYDKDF (reference sequence). CDR3 in amino acids: CATSRDRGQGNYEQYF. The CDR3 DNA is TGTGCCACCAGCAGAGATAGGGGACAGGGGAACTACGAGCAGTACTTC.

The rearrangement uses TRBV4-1 and TRBJ2-3, with 9 bases lining up with TRBD2. The ends lost 0 bases at V and 6 bases at J; junction bases unmatched: 7. Germline V gene sequence: CDR1 MGHRA, CDR2 YSYEKL. This CDR3 region has 16 residues. For the CDR3, the DNA is TGCGCCAGCAGCCAAGAAGGACTAGCGTTTAGGGATACGCAGTATTTT. Translating it yields CASSQEGLAFRDTQYF.

This clonotype was seen ten or more times. V is TRBV29-1 and J is TRBJ2-1; D call uncertain. The CDR3 runs to 13 residues. Germline V gives CDR1 SQVTM, CDR2 ANQGSEA. Trimming stripped 6 bases from V and 0 bases from J, with 9 bases between. CDR3 DNA: TGCAGCGTAGCCGCGTACTCCTACAATGAGCAGTTCTTC. Encoded protein: CSVAAYSYNEQFF.

The table lists this clonotype with many counts. The rearrangement links TRBV7-9 to TRBJ2-1; the D is unclear. CDR1 and CDR2 from the germline V gene are SEHNR and FQNEAQ (reference sequence). The CDR3 covers 12 residues. Trimming stripped 1 base from V and 15 bases from J, with 13 bases between. CDR3 residues: CASSLVANSRFF. CDR3 DNA sequence: TGTGCCAGCAGCTTAGTCGCTAACTCACGGTTCTTC. Filled out from reference TRBV7-9 and TRBJ2-1, the complete variable domain reads DTGVSQNPRHKITKRGQNVTFRCDPISEHNRLYWYRQTLGQGPEFLTYFQNEAQLEKSRLLSDRFSAERPKGSFSTLEIQRTEQGDSAMYLCASSLVANSRFFGPGTRLTVL.

This clonotype was detected only a few times. The V gene is TRBV30, the J gene TRBJ1-6; 9 bases agree with TRBD1. The germline V gene encodes CDR1 GTSNPN and CDR2 SVGIG (reference sequence). V lost 0 bases and J lost 13; bases outside the gene matches: 7. The CDR3 is made up of 14 amino acids. The CDR3 DNA is TGTGCCTGGAGTGTGGGCGGACAGGGGAAGCCCCTCCACTTT. Its protein product is CAWSVGGQGKPLHF.

This clonotype was counted a few times. The gene calls are TRBV10-3 and TRBJ2-7; TRBD1 matches at 12 bases. The V segment lost 6 bases and the J segment 4 bases; nucleotides outside the gene matches: 4. The CDR3 totals 14 residues. Germline lookup yields CDR1 ENHRY and CDR2 SYGVKD. CDR3 DNA: TGTGCCATCAGGAGGGGACAGGGGGCTTACGAGCAGTACTTC. This translates into CAIRRGQGAYEQYF.

Concerning this clonotype itself: A much larger clone differs from this one at a single base, so this may be a read error. The V and J genes are TRBV6-1 and TRBJ2-5, with D perhaps given as TRBD1 or TRBD2 (5 bases each). The CDR3 is 15 residues long. The germline V gene has CDR1 MNHNS and CDR2 SASEGT. Trimming left V 8 bases short and J 5 bases short, with 21 bases between. The CDR3 sequence: CASGGDHRSHETQYF. CDR3 sequence (DNA): TGTGCCAGCGGTGGGGACCACAGGAGCCATGAGACCCAGTACTTC.

This clonotype has ten or more counts. V usage is TRBV12-5 and J usage is TRBJ2-7, with 7 bases identical to TRBD1. V was clipped by 4 bases and J by 5 bases; unmatched bases: 14. CDR1 is LGHNT and CDR2 is FRNRAP in the germline V gene. CDR3 length: 16 amino acids. The CDR3 DNA is TGTGCTAGTGGTTCGGCGACAGGGCCTCGATGTAACGAGCAGTACGTC. The encoded protein is CASGSATGPRCNEQYV.

This clonotype occurred many times. The chain joins TRBV11-2 to TRBJ2-7; D remains unclear. Trimming removed 0 bases at V and 3 bases at J, with 12 bases between. Germline V gives CDR1 SGHAT, CDR2 FQNNGV. This CDR3 has 15 residues. The CDR3 DNA is TGTGCCAGCAGCTTAGAGATGACACAGATCTACGAGCAGTACTTC. It translates to CASSLEMTQIYEQYF.

This clonotype was picked up many times. The J gene is TRBJ2-4, the V gene TRBV20-1; tentative D call: TRBD2 (6 bases). With 5 bases removed from V and 4 bases from J, the gap between germline ends came to 21 bases. Germline CDR1 and CDR2: DFQATT and SNEGSKA (reference sequence). The CDR3 extends over 16 amino acids. The CDR3 sequence is CSAGSGSPDLKNIQYF. The CDR3 DNA is TGCAGTGCTGGAAGCGGGTCTCCGGATTTAAAAAACATTCAGTACTTC.

This chain links TRBV15 with TRBJ1-5; D is uncertain. Trimming removed 4 bases from V and 11 bases from J, with 21 bases in between. Germline CDR1 LNHNV, CDR2 YYDKDF (reference sequence). The CDR3 has 15 residues. The CDR3 protein is CATSIDPSLGQSQHF. In DNA, the CDR3 is TGTGCCACCAGCATCGACCCCTCACTCGGGCAGTCCCAGCATTTT.

This clonotype was picked up many times. V and J are TRBV7-2 and TRBJ2-5; TRBD2 aligns across 10 bases. V lost 1 base to trimming and J lost 6 bases; unmatched junction nucleotides: 8. There are 16 residues in the CDR3. In germline, CDR1 is SGHTA, CDR2 FQGNSA. The CDR3 DNA reads as TGTGCCAGCAGCTTAGGCAGCGGGGGGGCCGGAAAGACCCAGTACTTC. Protein: CASSLGSGGAGKTQYF.

The rearrangement joins TRBV27 to TRBJ2-7; 9 nucleotides match TRBD1. V dropped 6 bases and J dropped 0; count of bases not matched to a gene: 3. The length of the CDR3 is 14 residues. The germline V gene encodes CDR1 MNHEY and CDR2 SMNVEV (reference sequence). CDR3 residues: CASRLTGGSYEQYF. In DNA, the CDR3 is TGTGCCAGCAGACTGACAGGGGGCTCCTACGAGCAGTACTTC.

A single count supports this clonotype. J is TRBJ2-1 and V is TRBV6-5; possibly TRBD2 for D (5 bases). The length of the CDR3 is 13 residues. Germline assignment: CDR1 MNHEY and CDR2 SVGAGI. The ends were cut back, 0 bases at V and 11 bases at J, with 11 bases in the middle. The CDR3 reads CASSYSTSRKQFF. The CDR3 coding sequence is TGTGCCAGCAGTTACTCTACTAGTAGGAAGCAGTTCTTC.

Points on this clonotype: Given a far larger clone just one base away, this is likely a sequencing read error. This sequence joins TRBV27 and TRBJ2-1; D unclear. Germline assignment: CDR1 MNHEY and CDR2 SMNVEV (reference sequence). This CDR3 comprises 16 residues. V was clipped by 2 bases and J by 10 bases, with 21 bases between them. CDR3 in amino acids: CASSLSWVGWTYEQFF. The CDR3 DNA reads as TGTGCCAGCAGTTTAAGTTGGGTAGGTTGGACCTACGAGCAGTTCTTC.

The sample holds a few counts of this clonotype. The V call is TRBV20-1, the J call TRBJ1-4; no firm D call. V was trimmed by 0 bases and J by 8 bases, leaving 16 bases between them. The length of the CDR3 is 15 residues. Germline V gives CDR1 DFQATT, CDR2 SNEGSKA (reference sequence). In DNA, the CDR3 is TGCAGTGCTAGAGATCGGGGTATCCCACGGGAAAAACTGTTTTTT. Encoded protein: CSARDRGIPREKLFF.